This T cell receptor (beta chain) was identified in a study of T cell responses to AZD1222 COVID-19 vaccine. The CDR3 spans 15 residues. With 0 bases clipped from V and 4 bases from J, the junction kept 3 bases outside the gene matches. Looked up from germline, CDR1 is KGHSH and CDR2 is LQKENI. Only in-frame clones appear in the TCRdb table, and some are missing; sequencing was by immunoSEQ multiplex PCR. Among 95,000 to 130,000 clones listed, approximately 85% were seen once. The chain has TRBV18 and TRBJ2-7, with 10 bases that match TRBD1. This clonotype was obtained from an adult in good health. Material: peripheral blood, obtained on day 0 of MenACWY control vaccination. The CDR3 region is CASSPPGQGLYEQYF. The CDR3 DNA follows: TGTGCCAGCTCACCACCGGGACAGGGGCTATACGAGCAGTACTTC.